This TCR beta chain was found in a study of blood T cell repertoires in COVID-19. Study details: Acute-phase and convalescent COVID-19 samples originated in the United States, Italy and Spain. The cDNA or gDNA used as material had been derived from T cells, B-cell-depleted T cells, or PBMCs.

The ends were cut back, 0 bases at V and 3 bases at J, with 5 bases in the middle. Germline V gene sequence: CDR1 MNHEY, CDR2 SVGAGI. This CDR3 spans 13 amino acids. Patients of the Seattle cohort, enrolled during active infection, were followed longitudinally. How the authors handled the data: Estimation of nucleated cell counts relied on the amplification of reference gene primers. Assay: immunoSEQ multiplex PCR; the TCRdb copy retains only in-frame clones and omits some. V and J calls and clone size come straight from that table; D and trimming were deduced from the DNA. The table includes about 95,000 clones, roughly 76% detected once.

The chain has TRBV6-5 and TRBJ1-1; D not certain. The sequenced sample was peripheral blood. This receptor was identified in a man older than 75 with COVID-19, enrolled during active disease. The CDR3 nucleotides are TGTGCCAGCAGTTACTCGTATTACACTGAAGCTTTCTTT. This sequence encodes CASSYSYYTEAFF.